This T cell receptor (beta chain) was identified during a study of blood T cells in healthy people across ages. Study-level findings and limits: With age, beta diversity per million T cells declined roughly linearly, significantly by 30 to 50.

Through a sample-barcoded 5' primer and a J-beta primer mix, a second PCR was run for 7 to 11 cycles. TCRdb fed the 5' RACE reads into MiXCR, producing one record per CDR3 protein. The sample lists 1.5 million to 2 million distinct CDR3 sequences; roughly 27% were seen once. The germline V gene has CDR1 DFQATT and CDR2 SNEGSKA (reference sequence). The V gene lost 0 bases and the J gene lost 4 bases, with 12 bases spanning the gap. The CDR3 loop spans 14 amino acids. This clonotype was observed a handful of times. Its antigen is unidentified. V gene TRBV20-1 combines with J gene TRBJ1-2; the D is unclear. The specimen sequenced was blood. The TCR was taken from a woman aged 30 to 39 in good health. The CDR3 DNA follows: TGCAGTGCTAGAGAACGCCAGGCGGGCTATGGCTACACCTTC. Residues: CSARERQAGYGYTF.